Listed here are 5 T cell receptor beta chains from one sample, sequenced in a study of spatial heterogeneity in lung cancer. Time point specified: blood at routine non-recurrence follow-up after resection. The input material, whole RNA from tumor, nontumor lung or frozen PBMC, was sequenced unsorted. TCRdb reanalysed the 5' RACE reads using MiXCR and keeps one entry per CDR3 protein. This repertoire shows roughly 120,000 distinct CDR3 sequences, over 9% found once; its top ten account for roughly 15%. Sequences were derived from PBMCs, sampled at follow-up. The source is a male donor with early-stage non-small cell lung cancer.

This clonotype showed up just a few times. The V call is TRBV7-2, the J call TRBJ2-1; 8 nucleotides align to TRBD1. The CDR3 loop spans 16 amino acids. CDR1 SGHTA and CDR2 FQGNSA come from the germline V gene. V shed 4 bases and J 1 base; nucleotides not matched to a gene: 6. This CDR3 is CASSSNGQGSYNEQFF. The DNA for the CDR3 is TGTGCCAGCAGCTCAAACGGACAGGGATCCTACAATGAGCAGTTCTTC.

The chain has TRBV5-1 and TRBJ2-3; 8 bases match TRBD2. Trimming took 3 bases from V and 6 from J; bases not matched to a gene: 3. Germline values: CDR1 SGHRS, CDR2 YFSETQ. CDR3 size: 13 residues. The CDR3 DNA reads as TGCGCCAGCAGCTGGACTAGCCGCGATACGCAGTATTTT. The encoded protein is CASSWTSRDTQYF.

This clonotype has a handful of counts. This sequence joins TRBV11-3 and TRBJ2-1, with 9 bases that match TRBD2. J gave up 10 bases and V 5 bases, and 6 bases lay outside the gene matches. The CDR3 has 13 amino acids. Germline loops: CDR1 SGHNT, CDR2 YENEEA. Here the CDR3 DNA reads TGTGCCAGCAGCCCACCTAGCGGGGAGGAGCAGTTCTTC. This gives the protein CASSPPSGEEQFF.

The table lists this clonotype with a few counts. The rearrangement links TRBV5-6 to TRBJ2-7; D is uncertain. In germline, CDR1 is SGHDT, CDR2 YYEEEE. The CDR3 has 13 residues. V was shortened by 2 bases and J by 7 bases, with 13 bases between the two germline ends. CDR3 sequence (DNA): TGTGCCAGCAGCTTTCCCTCCTCGCGGGAGCAGTACTTC. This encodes CASSFPSSREQYF.

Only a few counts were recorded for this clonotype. CDR3: CASSLQVNNEQFF. CDR3 coding DNA: TGTGCCAGCAGCTTACAGGTTAACAATGAGCAGTTCTTC. V usage is TRBV7-9 and J usage is TRBJ2-1; D call uncertain. V lost 2 bases, J lost 5 bases, and 7 bases lay in between. CDR3 length equals 13 residues. Germline values: CDR1 SEHNR, CDR2 FQNEAQ (reference sequence).